This is a list of T cell receptor beta chains from one sample in a study of blood T cell repertoires in COVID-19. Only in-frame clones appear in the TCRdb table, and some are missing; sequencing was by immunoSEQ multiplex PCR. The sample carries around 280,000 clones, over 80% recorded once. Sequenced input: peripheral blood. The receptors were sampled from a woman aged 45 to 65 with active or convalescent COVID-19. CDR3s leave out the opening cysteine and the closing phenylalanine or tryptophan. The D gene is left open where the match is weak. Clone size appears in some rows only: once, few, many, or a class for an expanded clone.

V,D,size,CDR3
TRBV7-9,.,.,ASSSDWSSYNSPLH
TRBV28,TRBD1,once,ASSLTGVVFTGELF
TRBV12-3/TRBV12-4,.,once,ASSIFSMDGYT
TRBV9,TRBD2,.,ASSVGGTSAYEQY
TRBV9,TRBD2,.,ASSVAGREGLGELF
TRBV19,TRBD1,.,ASSIWTGGRTESNQPQH
TRBV5-6,TRBD1,.,ASSPGDREYYGYT
TRBV19,.,.,ASTSGSGRTTGELF
TRBV5-6,TRBD2,.,ASSASGQETQY
TRBV5-4,.,.,ASSFGGFYEQY
TRBV28,.,.,ASSLGQGLSYEQY
TRBV11-2,TRBD1,.,ASSLGDSNQPQH
TRBV2,.,.,ASAPRRQETQY
TRBV2,.,.,ASTGEAGLGDEKLF
TRBV5-1,.,.,ASSLVSSSNEQF